Given below is one T cell receptor (beta chain) in context. Its antigen has not been determined. Base qualities were left out, and no much larger clone turns up one base away. The data are from a study of shared clonotypes between healthy human individuals (dated by TCRdb to 2019 to 2021). Study-wide context: The cohort comprised a couple of women and a few men aged 18 to 49 years. For each donor, CD4 naive and CD4 memory were each run on three plates, CD8 naive on two plates, and CD8 memory on one plate. The study deeply sequenced blood TCR repertoires of about 5 healthy adults to estimate repertoire size and the extent of clonotype sharing between individuals. Different laboratories and diverse techniques were used to prepare libraries and sequence TCR repertoires, to increase sequencing depth and limit assay-specific biases. Between about 0.85 and 10 billion PBMCs per donor were obtained by leukapheresis.

Using the deep immunoSEQ assay, TCR CDR3 regions were amplified from genomic DNA by multiplex PCR. For each cell subset, the extracted genomic DNA was distributed evenly across all wells of several immunoSEQ 96-well plates, and each plate served as one replicate. For sorted subsets, 150 to 250 ng of genomic DNA, equivalent to around 31,000 T cell genomes, went into each replicate PCR. Purified libraries were measured with a Qubit 3.0 fluorometer, size-checked on a Bioanalyzer 2100, and measured again with the KAPA Library Quantification kit. Each immunoSEQ 96-well plate was sequenced on its own single-read 150-cycle Illumina NextSeq 550 flow cell. In the original analysis: The immunoSEQ output contained only junctional sequences without quality scores, so filtering could not match that applied to full-length reads. To assign V/J genes and CDR3, sequences were annotated against IMGT germline references using PyIR, a Python wrapper for IgBLAST v1.9. Any read was removed if the V/J assignment was weak (E-value above 1e-6), the CDR3 was missing, or the read contained stop codons, out-of-frame junctions, or ambiguous translated residues. A V3J clonotype was defined by an identical inferred V gene, J gene, and CDR3 amino acid sequence. Percentage overlap between repertoires was calculated by dividing the number of shared unique clonotypes by the size of the smaller repertoire. RTK rarefaction, the Chao1 estimator, and Recon v2.1 estimates of unobserved clonotypes were used to assess repertoire richness. Generation probabilities were computed with OLGA for all TCRbeta clonotypes obtained by the gDNA method from several donors. TCRdb carries this immuneACCESS record with in-frame sequences only. Its versions omit some clonotypes, under half of them owing to an unresolved V gene in the studies checked, with the rest unexplained. Clonal size and the V and J genes are those of that table, whereas D and trimming came from the DNA. This sample holds millions of clones; around 95% were observed only once. The ten largest clones represent approximately 0.13% of the sample.

Findings and caveats that apply to the study as a whole: Across several donors, about 5% of naive CD4, over 3% of naive CD8, approximately 2.5% of memory CD4, and 0.4% of memory CD8 clonotypes were shared. Larger estimated clonotype richness was generally found for naive subsets than for memory subsets. Because the study included only a small number of donors, the genetic and exposure-history diversity represented was limited. Pairwise subsampling led to the expectation that sequencing depth would affect the degree of clonotype sharing among donors. Only blood was sampled, and tissue TCR repertoires likely differ from those in blood. Even with the large sequencing depth, rarefaction of the sorted-subset datasets indicated that sequencing was incomplete. Clonotypes shared by all four sorted-subset donors showed higher generation probabilities than non-shared clonotypes.

The donors were healthy, HIV-negative adults who had no recently reported acute infections or vaccinations. Every donor was a Caucasian adult living in Nashville, Tennessee, USA. CD4+ T cells were enriched by magnetic negative selection; naive cells were then positively selected on CD45RA, and the negative fraction formed the memory subset. Blood was obtained by leukapheresis, after which PBMCs were separated by Ficoll-Histopaque density gradient centrifugation and cryopreserved in liquid nitrogen vapor phase. Purity and quantity of every magnetically sorted T cell population were checked by analytical flow cytometry. Genomic DNA was isolated from each sorted fraction and quantified by UV absorbance on a Nanodrop 2000c. CDR1 and CDR2 (SGHNT, YYREEE) derive from the germline V gene (reference sequence). The CDR3 runs 12 residues from the cysteine to the phenylalanine. The read is trimmed to its CDR3 DNA, 36 bases read in frame from base 1. Cut back by 4 bases and 9 bases, the V and J ends lie 13 bases apart.

The V and J genes are TRBV5-4 and TRBJ1-2; no confident D gene assignment can be made. The source of this sequence is a man between 18 and 29 years old in good health. The sample taken for sequencing was naive CD4+ T cells sorted from blood. Sample cell subset or site, as interpreted from the label and publication: CD45RA+ positively selected. The bases are TGTGCCAGCAGCGCCGAGACGTGGAGCTACACCTTC. Its protein product is CASSAETWSYTF.